Below, 20 T cell receptor beta chains from the same sample are listed, as sequenced in a study of blood T cell repertoires in COVID-19. The table came from immunoSEQ multiplex PCR; TCRdb's copy has only in-frame clones and leaves some out. The table has 55,000 to 80,000 clones, roughly 92% seen once. Material for sequencing was peripheral blood. The receptors were sampled from a human donor in a cohort sampled during active COVID-19.

The chain is built from TRBV6-4 and TRBJ2-1; D is undetermined. Trimming stripped 3 bases from V and 6 bases from J, with 12 bases between. This CDR3 has 14 amino acids. The germline CDR1 and CDR2 sequences are MRHNA and SNTAGT. CDR3 DNA: TGTGCCAGCAGTGATGGAACGGGTGGCAATGAGCAGTTCTTC. Its protein is CASSDGTGGNEQFF.

This chain links TRBV9 with TRBJ1-6, with D possibly matching TRBD1 (5 bases). Trimming took off 0 bases at V and 7 bases at J, with 11 bases between the two ends. The CDR3 sequence is 15 residues long. In germline, CDR1 is SGDLS, CDR2 YYNGEE. In nucleotides, the CDR3 is TGTGCCAGCAGCGTAGATCCGGGGGGAAATTCACCCCTCCACTTT. Residues: CASSVDPGGNSPLHF.

Only one count was recorded for this clone. The J gene is TRBJ2-3, the V gene TRBV9, with D possibly TRBD2 on 5 matching bases. The V gene's germline CDR1 is SGDLS and CDR2 YYNGEE. V gave up 6 bases and J gave up 2 bases, with 10 bases separating them. This CDR3 is 13 amino acids long. The CDR3 sequence: CASNGRYTDTQYF. The CDR3 region has the DNA TGTGCCAGCAATGGGAGATACACAGATACGCAGTATTTT.

J is TRBJ1-3 and V is TRBV5-1, with D possibly matching TRBD1 (6 bases). This CDR3 spans 15 amino acids. The germline V gene encodes CDR1 SGHRS and CDR2 YFSETQ. With 0 bases removed from V and 2 bases from J, the gap between germline ends came to 9 bases. In nucleotides, the CDR3 is TGCGCCAGCAGCTTGGGACAGGACGCTGGAAACACCATATATTTT. Amino acids: CASSLGQDAGNTIYF.

In nucleotides, the CDR3 is TGTGCCGCGGGAGGGGGTTTTAGCTCCTACGAGCAGTACTTC. It specifies CAAGGGFSSYEQYF. V and J are TRBV2 and TRBJ2-7, with TRBD2 identical over 9 bases. With 11 bases clipped from V and 0 bases from J, the junction kept 8 bases outside the gene matches. Germline V gene data show CDR1 as SNHLY and CDR2 as FYNNEI. This CDR3 is 14 amino acids long.

This clone is a singleton in its sample. The rearrangement links TRBV14 to TRBJ1-6; D is undetermined. The length of the CDR3 is 13 residues. Germline CDR1 is SGHDN and CDR2 is FVKESK. The ends were cut back, 4 bases at V and 12 bases at J, with 13 bases in the middle. DNA of the CDR3: TGTGCCAGCAGCCCGGTCACGGGTCGACCCCTCCACTTT. Protein product: CASSPVTGRPLHF.

The V gene is TRBV18, the J gene TRBJ2-7, with D tentatively TRBD1 (5 bases). The germline V gene has CDR1 KGHSH and CDR2 LQKENI. Trimming pared 4 bases from V and 3 bases from J, leaving 13 bases between. The CDR3 consists of 14 residues. The CDR3 reads CASSQTGIDYEQYF. DNA for the CDR3: TGTGCCAGCTCACAAACAGGAATCGACTACGAGCAGTACTTC.

CDR3 coding DNA: TGTGCCAGCAGTGAACAGGGTGCCTATAATTCACCCCTCCACTTT. It codes for CASSEQGAYNSPLHF. The chain employs TRBV9 and TRBJ1-6; D possibly corresponds to TRBD1 (6 bases). This CDR3 has 15 amino acids. Trimming left V 5 bases short and J 2 bases short, with 11 bases between. Per the germline V gene, CDR1 is SGDLS and CDR2 is YYNGEE.

The rearrangement uses TRBV12-3 or TRBV12-4 and TRBJ2-1; D may be TRBD2 (5 bases). CDR3 length equals 12 residues. The CDR3 DNA is TGTGCAACGTCCGGGAATGGGAATGAGCAGTTCTTC. Its translation is CATSGNGNEQFF.

In DNA, the CDR3 is TGCGCCAGCAGCTTGCAGGGGGGCACTGAAGCTTTCTTT. It specifies CASSLQGGTEAFF. The chain carries TRBV5-1 and TRBJ1-1, with 7 bases that match TRBD1. Germline V lookup: CDR1 SGHRS, CDR2 YFSETQ. This CDR3 is 13 amino acids long. Trimming cost V 1 base and J 4 bases; bases outside gene matches: 1.

This clone showed up just once. The V call is TRBV19, the J call TRBJ2-1; 9 bases line up with TRBD1. The CDR3 length is 15 residues. V dropped 4 bases and J dropped 5; count of bases not matched to a gene: 6. Germline CDR1 is LNHDA and CDR2 is SQIVND (reference sequence). The CDR3 bases are TGTGCCAGTAGTAACCCCGGGACAGGGAACAATGAGCAGTTCTTC. Amino acid sequence: CASSNPGTGNNEQFF.

The V call is TRBV7-2, the J call TRBJ1-1; D uncertain. Germline loops: CDR1 SGHTA, CDR2 FQGNSA. This CDR3 has 13 residues. The V end was cut by 4 bases, the J end by 4 bases, with 10 bases between. The CDR3 sequence: CASSSKPGTEAFF. The CDR3 DNA follows: TGTGCCAGCAGCTCCAAGCCTGGCACTGAAGCTTTCTTT.

V gene TRBV28 combines with J gene TRBJ1-5; D perhaps matches TRBD1 (5 bases). V lost 6 bases and J 1 base, leaving 13 bases between the germline ends. This CDR3 is 15 amino acids long. Germline V lookup: CDR1 MDHEN, CDR2 SYDVKM. For the CDR3, the DNA is TGTGCCAGCAGCGTCTCGGGGGGGAGCAATCAGCCCCAGCATTTT. Its translation: CASSVSGGSNQPQHF.

This clone appeared once. The chain employs TRBV7-2 and TRBJ1-1; 8 nucleotides align to TRBD1. Looked up from germline, CDR1 is SGHTA and CDR2 is FQGNSA. The CDR3 spans 18 residues. The J segment lost 7 bases and the V segment lost 1 base, leaving 17 bases of the junction unmatched. This CDR3 is CASSLEALGQGGKGEAFF. CDR3 sequence (DNA): TGTGCCAGCAGCTTAGAGGCTTTAGGACAGGGAGGGAAAGGTGAAGCTTTCTTT.

The chain joins TRBV3-1 (or the pseudogene TRBV3-2) to TRBJ2-7; TRBD2 is a possible D gene (5 bases). CDR1 and CDR2 from the germline V gene are LGHDT and YNNKEL (reference sequence). This CDR3 region has 12 residues. Trimming pared 4 bases from V and 7 bases from J, leaving 11 bases between. The CDR3 bases are TGTGCCAGCAGCCGGTTGAGGGAAGAGCAGTACTTC. Its protein product is CASSRLREEQYF.

This clone showed up just once. The chain carries TRBV5-1 and TRBJ1-2, with 12 bases identical to TRBD1. The junction had 11 bases not matched to a gene; V was cut back by 4 bases and J by 7 bases. CDR1 and CDR2 from the germline V gene are SGHRS and YFSETQ. CDR3 length equals 16 residues. The CDR3: CASSPPGTGGRGGYTF. The CDR3 coding sequence is TGCGCCAGCAGCCCTCCCGGGACAGGGGGCCGGGGTGGCTACACCTTC.

This clone has just one count. The chain carries TRBV15 and TRBJ2-7; D is possibly TRBD2 (5 bases). Germline-derived CDR1 and CDR2 are LNHNV and YYDKDF (reference sequence). The CDR3 spans 13 residues. V shed 5 bases and J shed 4 bases, with 12 bases lying between them. CDR3 nucleotide sequence: TGTGCCACCAGCGGACGACTAAGTTACGAGCAGTACTTC. The encoded protein is CATSGRLSYEQYF.

This chain connects TRBV19 to TRBJ2-1; D is possibly TRBD2 (6 bases). The V gene lost 5 bases and the J gene lost 2 bases, with 13 bases spanning the gap. This CDR3 has 15 amino acids. Germline lookup yields CDR1 LNHDA and CDR2 SQIVND (reference sequence). The CDR3: CASSVRELAYNEQFF. The CDR3 region has the DNA TGTGCCAGTAGTGTCCGGGAGCTAGCCTACAATGAGCAGTTCTTC.

This clone was picked up a small number of times. This chain uses TRBV19 with TRBJ2-1; D not resolved. CDR1 is LNHDA, CDR2 SQIVND, per germline (reference sequence). V lost 3 bases, J lost 6 bases, and 15 bases lay in between. The length of the CDR3 is 15 residues. The CDR3 DNA is TGTGCCAGTAGTATGGCCCAGGTATTAGTCAATGAGCAGTTCTTC. This sequence encodes CASSMAQVLVNEQFF.

This clone was counted a few times. The CDR3 reads CASSQAAGSYYGYTF. DNA of the CDR3: TGCGCCAGCAGCCAAGCGGCGGGATCATACTATGGCTACACCTTC. J is TRBJ1-2 and V is TRBV4-3, with D hard to call. Germline values: CDR1 LGHNA, CDR2 YSLEER. This CDR3 comprises 15 residues. V lost 1 base and J 3 bases, leaving 12 bases between the germline ends.